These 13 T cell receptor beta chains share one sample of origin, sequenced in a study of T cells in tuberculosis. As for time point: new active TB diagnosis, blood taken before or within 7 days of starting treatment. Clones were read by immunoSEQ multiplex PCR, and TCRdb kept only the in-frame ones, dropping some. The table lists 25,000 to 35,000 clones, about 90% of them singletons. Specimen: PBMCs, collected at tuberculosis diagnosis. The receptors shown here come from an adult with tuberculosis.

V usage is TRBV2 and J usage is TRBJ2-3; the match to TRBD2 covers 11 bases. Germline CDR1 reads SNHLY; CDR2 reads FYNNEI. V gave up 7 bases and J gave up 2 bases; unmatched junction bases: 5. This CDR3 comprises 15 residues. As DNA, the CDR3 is TGTGCCAGCAAACCGACTAGCGGGATCACAGATACGCAGTATTTT. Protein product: CASKPTSGITDTQYF.

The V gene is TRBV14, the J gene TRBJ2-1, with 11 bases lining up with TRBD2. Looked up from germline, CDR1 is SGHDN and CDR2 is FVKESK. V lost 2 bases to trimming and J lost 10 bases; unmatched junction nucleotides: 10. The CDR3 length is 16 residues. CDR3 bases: TGTGCCAGCAGCCAACTACTAGCGGGAGTCCCATGGGAGCAGTTCTTC. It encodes CASSQLLAGVPWEQFF.

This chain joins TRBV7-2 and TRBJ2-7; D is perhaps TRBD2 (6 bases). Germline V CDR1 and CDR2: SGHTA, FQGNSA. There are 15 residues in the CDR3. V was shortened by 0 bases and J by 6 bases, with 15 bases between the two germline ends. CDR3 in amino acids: CASSLAFFEGGEQYF. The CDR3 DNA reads TGTGCCAGCAGCTTAGCTTTCTTTGAGGGAGGCGAGCAGTACTTC.

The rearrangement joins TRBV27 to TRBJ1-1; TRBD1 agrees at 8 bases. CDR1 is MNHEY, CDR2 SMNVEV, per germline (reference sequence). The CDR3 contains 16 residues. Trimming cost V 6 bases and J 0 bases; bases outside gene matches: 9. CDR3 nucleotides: TGTGCCAGCAGCGGTGGCAGGGGGCTGGTGAACACTGAAGCTTTCTTT. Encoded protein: CASSGGRGLVNTEAFF.

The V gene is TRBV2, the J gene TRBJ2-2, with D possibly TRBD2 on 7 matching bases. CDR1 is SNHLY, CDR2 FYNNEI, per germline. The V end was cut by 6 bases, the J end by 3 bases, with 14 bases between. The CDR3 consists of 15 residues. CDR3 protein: CASRRGQSDTGELFF. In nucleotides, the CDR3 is TGTGCCAGCAGGCGGGGGCAATCTGACACCGGGGAGCTGTTTTTT.

The CDR3 region has the DNA TGTGCCACCAGCAGAGCAGGGCTAAACTATGGCTACACCTTC. Translated, it gives CATSRAGLNYGYTF. This chain uses TRBV15 with TRBJ1-2; D is perhaps TRBD1 (5 bases). The germline gives CDR1 LNHNV, CDR2 YYDKDF (reference sequence). V was cut by 1 base and J by 2 bases, with 8 bases left in between. This CDR3 region has 14 residues.

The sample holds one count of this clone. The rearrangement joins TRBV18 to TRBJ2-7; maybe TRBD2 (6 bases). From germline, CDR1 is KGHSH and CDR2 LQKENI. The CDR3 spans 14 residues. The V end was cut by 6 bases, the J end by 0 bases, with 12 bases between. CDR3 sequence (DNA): TGTGCCAGCTCCCGGGACTCGAGCTCCTACGAGCAGTACTTC. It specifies CASSRDSSSYEQYF.

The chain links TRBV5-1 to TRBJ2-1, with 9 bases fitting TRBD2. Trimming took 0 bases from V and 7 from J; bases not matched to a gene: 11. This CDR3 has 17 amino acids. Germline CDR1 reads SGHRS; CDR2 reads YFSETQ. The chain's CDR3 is CASSLESLAGALNEQFF. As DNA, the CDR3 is TGCGCCAGCAGCTTGGAGTCTTTAGCGGGAGCATTGAATGAGCAGTTCTTC.

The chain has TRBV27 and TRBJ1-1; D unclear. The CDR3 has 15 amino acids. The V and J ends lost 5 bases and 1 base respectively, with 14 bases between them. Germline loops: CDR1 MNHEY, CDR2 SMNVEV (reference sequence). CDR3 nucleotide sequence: TGTGCCAGCAGTAGATATAAGGCAGGGAACACTGAAGCTTTCTTT. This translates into CASSRYKAGNTEAFF.

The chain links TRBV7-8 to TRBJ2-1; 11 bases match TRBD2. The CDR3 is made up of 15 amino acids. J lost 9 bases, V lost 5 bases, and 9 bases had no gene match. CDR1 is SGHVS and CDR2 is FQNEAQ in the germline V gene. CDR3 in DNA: TGTGCCAGCAGCACTCTAGCGGGAGGAAGCGGTGAGCAGTTCTTC. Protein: CASSTLAGGSGEQFF.

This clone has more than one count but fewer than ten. The CDR3 here is CASSLGWSSYEQYF. CDR3 sequence (DNA): TGTGCCAGCAGCCTCGGATGGAGCTCCTACGAGCAGTACTTC. The chain has TRBV9 and TRBJ2-7, with no clear D. Trimming took off 4 bases at V and 0 bases at J, with 11 bases between the two ends. CDR1 is SGDLS and CDR2 is YYNGEE in the germline V gene. The CDR3 runs 14 residues.

The CDR3 bases are TGTGCCAGCTCACCACGGGAACGGGGGTTCACAGATACGCAGTATTTT. This translates into CASSPRERGFTDTQYF. V usage is TRBV18 and J usage is TRBJ2-3; D might be TRBD2 (6 bases). The CDR3 runs to 16 residues. Germline CDR1 is KGHSH and CDR2 is LQKENI. V was trimmed by 1 base and J by 2 bases, leaving 13 bases between them.

For the CDR3, the DNA is TGTGCCAGGGATAGTGAGGGTCAAGATACGCAGTATTTT. This sequence encodes CARDSEGQDTQYF. The chain carries TRBV2 and TRBJ2-3, with D possibly matching TRBD2 (5 bases). Trimming removed 9 bases from V and 5 bases from J, with 15 bases in between. Germline V gene lookup returns CDR1 SNHLY and CDR2 FYNNEI. The CDR3 extends over 13 amino acids.